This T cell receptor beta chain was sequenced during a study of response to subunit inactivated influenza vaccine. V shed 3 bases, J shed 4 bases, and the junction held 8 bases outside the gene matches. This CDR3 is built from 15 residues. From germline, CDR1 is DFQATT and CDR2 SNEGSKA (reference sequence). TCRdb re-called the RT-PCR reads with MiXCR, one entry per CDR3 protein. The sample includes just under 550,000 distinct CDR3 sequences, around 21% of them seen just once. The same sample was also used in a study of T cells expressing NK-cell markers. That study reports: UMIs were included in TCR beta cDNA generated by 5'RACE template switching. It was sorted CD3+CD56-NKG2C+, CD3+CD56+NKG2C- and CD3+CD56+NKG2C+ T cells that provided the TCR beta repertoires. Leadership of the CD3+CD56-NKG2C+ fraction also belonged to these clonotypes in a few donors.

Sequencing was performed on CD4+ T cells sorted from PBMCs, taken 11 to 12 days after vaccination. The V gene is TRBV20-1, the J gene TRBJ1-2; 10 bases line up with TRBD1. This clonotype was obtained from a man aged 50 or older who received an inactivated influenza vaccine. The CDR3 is CSARARQGAIYGYTF. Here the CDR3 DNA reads TGCAGTGCTAGGGCCAGACAGGGGGCGATCTATGGCTACACCTTC.